This T cell receptor (beta chain) derives from a study of cytomegalovirus exposure and HLA in healthy donors. Study observations and caveats: As confirmed in vitro, a few CMV-associated chains were specific for CMV antigens. An analysis was carried out later, and it reportedly showed fewer N-insertions in an Asian-associated ancestry cluster than the approximately 700-donor mean.

Notes on this clone: Antigen unknown.

Both 60 Vbeta primers and 13 Jbeta primers went into the PCR. Produced via immunoSEQ multiplex PCR; TCRdb's table is partial and in-frame only. In the table there are about 140,000 clones, roughly 80% of which are singletons. The CDR3 has 16 residues. Per the germline V gene, CDR1 is SEHNR and CDR2 is FQNEAQ (reference sequence). V was clipped by 3 bases and J by 0 bases, with 12 bases between them. This receptor was taken from a female donor in good health and CMV-seronegative. Sequenced input: PBMCs. This chain uses TRBV7-9 with TRBJ1-5; D not certain. The CDR3 here is CASSFSGPYSNQPQHF. The CDR3, as DNA: TGTGCCAGCAGCTTCTCGGGTCCCTATAGCAATCAGCCCCAGCATTTT.